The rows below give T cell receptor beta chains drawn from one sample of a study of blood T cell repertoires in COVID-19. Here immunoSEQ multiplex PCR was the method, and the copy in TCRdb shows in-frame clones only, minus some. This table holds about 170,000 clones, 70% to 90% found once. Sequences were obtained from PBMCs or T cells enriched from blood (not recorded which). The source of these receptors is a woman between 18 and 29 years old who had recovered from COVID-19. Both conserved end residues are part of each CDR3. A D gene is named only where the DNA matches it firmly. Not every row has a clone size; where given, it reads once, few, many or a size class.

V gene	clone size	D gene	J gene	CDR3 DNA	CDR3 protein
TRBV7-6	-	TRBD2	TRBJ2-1	TGTGCCAGCAGCTTATTGCCTAGCGGGAGTTACAATGAGCAGTTCTTC	CASSLLPSGSYNEQFF
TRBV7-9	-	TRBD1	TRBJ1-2	TGTGCCAGCAGCCCCGGGGGACAGGGGTACTATGGCTACACCTTC	CASSPGGQGYYGYTF
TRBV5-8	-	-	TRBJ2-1	TGTGCCAGCAGCTTAAAGGAGTACAATGAGCAGTTCTTC	CASSLKEYNEQFF
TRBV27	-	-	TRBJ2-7	TGTGCCAGCAGTTTTGGTGCGGAGCAGTACTTC	CASSFGAEQYF
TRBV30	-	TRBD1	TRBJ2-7	TGTGCCTGGAGTGTAAATATTTGGGGACAGGGGGCCCTAACCTACGAGCAGTACTTC	CAWSVNIWGQGALTYEQYF
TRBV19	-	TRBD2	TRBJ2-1	TGTGCCAGTGGGAGGGGTGAGCAGTTCTTC	CASGRGEQFF
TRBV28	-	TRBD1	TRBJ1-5	TGTGCCAGCAGTTTTTCAGGGGGCACCAATCAGCCCCAGCATTTT	CASSFSGGTNQPQHF
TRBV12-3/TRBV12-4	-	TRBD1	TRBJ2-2	TGTGCCAGCATGATGGACAGGGCCGGGGAGCTGTTTTTT	CASMMDRAGELFF
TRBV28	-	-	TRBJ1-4	TGTGCCAGCTCACTACGGAGGGATCTTGGATCATCTAATGAAAAACTGTTTTTT	CASSLRRDLGSSNEKLFF
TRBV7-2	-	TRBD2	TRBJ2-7	TGTGCCAGCAGCTTAGCCCCAGCGGGAGCCTACGAGCAGTACTTC	CASSLAPAGAYEQYF
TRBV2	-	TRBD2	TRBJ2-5	TGTGCCAGCGCTAGCGGGAGGAGAGAGACCCAGTACTTC	CASASGRRETQYF
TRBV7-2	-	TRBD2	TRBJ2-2	TGTGCCAGCAGCTTCAAAGATAGCGGGAAAGTTGGCACCGGGGAGCTGTTTTTT	CASSFKDSGKVGTGELFF
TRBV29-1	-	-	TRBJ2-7	TGCAGCGTTTCCCAGGGTTCCTACGAGCAGTACTTC	CSVSQGSYEQYF
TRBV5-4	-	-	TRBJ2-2	TGTGCCAGCAGCCACAGGGCTCCAGGCGGGGAGCTGTTTTTT	CASSHRAPGGELFF
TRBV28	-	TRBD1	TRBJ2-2	TGTGCCAGCAGTGCCCGGGACAGGGGGATGTCTGATGCCACCGGGGAGCTGTTTTTT	CASSARDRGMSDATGELFF
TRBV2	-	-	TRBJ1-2	TGTGCCAGCAGTGACGTCAGGGGAGCTGGCTACACCTTC	CASSDVRGAGYTF
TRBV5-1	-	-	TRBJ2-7	TGCGCCAGCAGTCCTACAGGGAACCCCTCCTACGAGCAGTACTTC	CASSPTGNPSYEQYF
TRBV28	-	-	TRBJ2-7	TGTGCCAGCAGTTTAACAGGCCCCTACGAGCAGTACTTC	CASSLTGPYEQYF
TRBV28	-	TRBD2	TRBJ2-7	TGTGCCAGCAGTCTTGAGCGGGAGAAGGGTAAGCAGTACTTC	CASSLEREKGKQYF
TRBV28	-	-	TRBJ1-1	TGTGCCAGCAGTTTACTGGGGAGAGCGACTGAAGCTTTCTTT	CASSLLGRATEAFF
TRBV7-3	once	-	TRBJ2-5	TGTGCCAGCAGCTTGGACAGTGGACAAGAGACCCAGTACTTC	CASSLDSGQETQYF
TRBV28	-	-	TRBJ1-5	TGTGCCAGCAGGAACCTAAATCAGCCCCAGCATTTT	CASRNLNQPQHF
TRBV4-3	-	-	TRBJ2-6	TGCGCCAGCAGCCCGGATGGGGGGGCTTCTGGGGCCAACGTCCTGACTTTC	CASSPDGGASGANVLTF
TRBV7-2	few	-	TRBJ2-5	TGTGCCAGCAGCTTACGCGGGCACGTGGCCCAGTACTTC	CASSLRGHVAQYF